This T cell receptor beta chain was recorded in a study of blood T cell repertoires in COVID-19. Study summary: Sample material is recorded as cDNA or gDNA derived from T cells, B-cell-depleted T cells, or PBMCs.

CDR1 and CDR2 (germline): ENHRY, SYGVKD. The CDR3 has 15 amino acids. The V and J ends lost 0 bases and 1 base respectively, with 9 bases between them. Measured with immunoSEQ multiplex PCR; TCRdb has only the in-frame clones, and not every one. Here the sample spans roughly 69,000 clones, over 75% being singletons. The sample comprised peripheral blood. This chain joins TRBV10-3 and TRBJ1-1; perhaps TRBD1 as D (6 bases). The receptor's source is a human donor in a cohort sampled during active COVID-19. The CDR3 is CAISESGTQNTEAFF. The CDR3 DNA sequence: TGTGCCATCAGTGAGTCTGGGACACAGAACACTGAAGCTTTCTTT.